Following are 26 T cell receptor beta chains from one sample sequenced in a study of cytomegalovirus exposure and HLA in healthy donors (dated by TCRdb to the late 2010s). Receptors were amplified or captured by the immunoSEQ multiplex PCR assay. The multiplex PCR relied on a mix of 60 forward primers for TCR Vbeta segments and 13 reverse primers for TCR Jbeta segments. TCRdb re-hosts the immuneACCESS table, in-frame sequences only. Its copies lack some clones; in the studies checked, an unresolved V gene accounts for under half of them, and the cause for the rest is not known. This sample gives 150,000 to 200,000 clones in total; around 77% of them show up just once. The leading ten clones occupy approximately 2% of the sample. The sample was PBMCs. These receptors all come from a woman under 40 in good health and CMV-seropositive.

The chain combines TRBV4-1 with TRBJ1-3; maybe TRBD1 (5 bases). CDR1 is MGHRA and CDR2 is YSYEKL in the germline V gene. V shed 1 base and J shed 2 bases, with 9 bases lying between them. The CDR3 runs to 15 residues. This CDR3 is CASSQVVRAGNTIYF. The CDR3 DNA is TGCGCCAGCAGCCAAGTTGTCAGGGCTGGAAACACCATATATTTT.

The chain recombines TRBV5-1 with TRBJ2-3, with 13 bases that match TRBD2. Germline V lookup: CDR1 SGHRS, CDR2 YFSETQ. V dropped 3 bases and J dropped 3; count of bases not matched to a gene: 10. The CDR3 is 18 residues long. CDR3 amino acids: CASSYRLAGGSSTDTQYF. CDR3 nucleotide sequence: TGCGCCAGCAGCTACCGACTAGCGGGGGGAAGTAGTACAGATACGCAGTATTTT.

V and J are TRBV27 and TRBJ2-1; D perhaps matches TRBD2 (6 bases). Per the germline V gene, CDR1 is MNHEY and CDR2 is SMNVEV (reference sequence). The CDR3 extends over 15 amino acids. V dropped 5 bases and J dropped 3 bases, with 14 bases sitting between them. CDR3 protein: CASSPSGVDYNEQFF. As DNA, the CDR3 is TGTGCCAGCAGTCCCTCGGGAGTGGACTACAATGAGCAGTTCTTC.

The chain recombines TRBV30 with TRBJ1-2; D is undetermined. Looked up from germline, CDR1 is GTSNPN and CDR2 is SVGIG (reference sequence). Trimming removed 0 bases from V and 4 bases from J, with 9 bases in between. There are 13 residues in the CDR3. CDR3 sequence (DNA): TGTGCCTGGAGTGTTAACAAGATCTATGGCTACACCTTC. Translation: CAWSVNKIYGYTF.

V gene TRBV6-1 combines with J gene TRBJ1-5; 7 positions match TRBD1. J lost 6 bases, V lost 4 bases, and 9 bases had no gene match. The CDR3 is made up of 15 amino acids. Germline loops: CDR1 MNHNS, CDR2 SASEGT. The CDR3 reads CASSGGQLGSQPQHF. The CDR3 DNA reads TGTGCCAGCAGTGGGGGACAGTTGGGAAGTCAGCCCCAGCATTTT.

This chain joins TRBV6-6 and TRBJ2-5; 8 nucleotides match TRBD2. The germline V gene has CDR1 MNHNY and CDR2 SVGAGI (reference sequence). The CDR3 totals 15 residues. V shed 5 bases and J 7 bases; nucleotides not matched to a gene: 12. CDR3: CASSHRQVREGTQYF. The CDR3 DNA reads as TGTGCCAGCAGTCATCGACAGGTCCGGGAGGGGACCCAGTACTTC.

The V call is TRBV15, the J call TRBJ2-7, with TRBD1 matching over 7 bases. J lost 3 bases, V lost 6 bases, and 8 bases had no gene match. Germline CDR1 LNHNV, CDR2 YYDKDF (reference sequence). The CDR3 spans 14 residues. The CDR3 spells CATSRTGLNYEQYF. The CDR3 nucleotides are TGTGCCACCAGTCGGACAGGCCTTAACTACGAGCAGTACTTC.

This chain connects TRBV18 to TRBJ2-2, with TRBD2 identical over 9 bases. The germline gives CDR1 KGHSH, CDR2 LQKENI. This CDR3 region has 15 residues. Losses at the gene ends were 7 bases for V and 3 bases for J; bases not matched to a gene: 6. CDR3 sequence reads: CASFGLALHTGELFF. CDR3 nucleotide sequence: TGTGCCAGCTTTGGACTAGCGTTACACACCGGGGAGCTGTTTTTT. The entire variable domain, with the rest obtained from reference TRBV18 and TRBJ2-2, is as follows: NAGVMQNPRHLVRRRGQEARLRCSPMKGHSHVYWYRQLPEEGLKFMVYLQKENIIDESGMPKERFSAEFPKEGPSILRIQQVVRGDSAAYFCASFGLALHTGELFFGEGSRLTVL.

The rearrangement uses TRBV9 and TRBJ2-1; D is unclear. The V and J ends lost 0 bases and 4 bases respectively, with 8 bases between them. The CDR3 is made up of 14 amino acids. Germline V lookup: CDR1 SGDLS, CDR2 YYNGEE. The CDR3 loop is CASSVGSAYNEQFF. In nucleotides, the CDR3 is TGTGCCAGCAGCGTAGGGAGTGCGTACAATGAGCAGTTCTTC. The variable domain in full, completed from reference TRBV9 and TRBJ2-1, reads DSGVTQTPKHLITATGQRVTLRCSPRSGDLSVYWYQQSLDQGLQFLIQYYNGEERAKGNILERFSAQQFPDLHSELNLSSLELGDSALYFCASSVGSAYNEQFFGPGTRLTVL.

V is TRBV21-1 and J is TRBJ1-1. TRBV21-1 is a known pseudogene. This CDR3 has 15 amino acids. The CDR3 bases are TGTGCCAGGGGCAGGATCAGGAGGAGTAGAACTGAAGCTTTCTTT. It specifies CARGRIRRSRTEAFF.

The chain links TRBV6-5 to TRBJ1-4, with 9 bases aligning to TRBD1. Germline assignment: CDR1 MNHEY and CDR2 SVGAGI. This CDR3 is built from 14 residues. The ends lost 5 bases at V and 7 bases at J; junction bases unmatched: 5. The chain's CDR3 is CASSKDRGSEKLFF. CDR3 DNA: TGTGCCAGCAGTAAGGACAGGGGAAGTGAAAAACTGTTTTTT.

The chain employs TRBV9 and TRBJ1-2; D perhaps matches TRBD1 (5 bases). CDR1 is SGDLS, CDR2 YYNGEE, per germline. This CDR3 is built from 15 residues. The V end was cut by 4 bases, the J end by 4 bases, with 17 bases between. The CDR3 is CASSRDREILYGYTF. CDR3 sequence (DNA): TGTGCCAGCAGCCGTGACAGAGAGATACTCTATGGCTACACCTTC.

V usage is TRBV30 and J usage is TRBJ1-2, with 9 bases lining up with TRBD1. The length of the CDR3 is 14 residues. Germline V gives CDR1 GTSNPN, CDR2 SVGIG (reference sequence). The junction had 4 bases not matched to a gene; V was cut back by 3 bases and J by 2 bases. CDR3 sequence reads: CAWREQGANYGYTF. The CDR3 DNA follows: TGTGCCTGGAGAGAACAGGGGGCGAACTATGGCTACACCTTC.

This chain connects TRBV5-6 to TRBJ1-4; the match to TRBD1 covers 11 bases. Germline V gene lookup returns CDR1 SGHDT and CDR2 YYEEEE. Losses at the gene ends were 4 bases for V and 6 bases for J; bases not matched to a gene: 8. The CDR3 sequence is 16 residues long. The chain's CDR3 is CASSLWTGGLYEKLFF. The CDR3 DNA reads as TGTGCCAGCAGCCTTTGGACAGGGGGCTTATATGAAAAACTGTTTTTT.

The V gene is TRBV6-6, the J gene TRBJ1-5; perhaps TRBD1 as D (5 bases). Trimming shortened V by 0 bases and J by 9 bases, and 15 bases separated the two germline ends. Germline values: CDR1 MNHNY, CDR2 SVGAGI (reference sequence). CDR3 length: 15 amino acids. The CDR3 nucleotides are TGTGCCAGCAGTTACTCGGTCCAGGGCCAACGGCCCCAGCATTTT. Its protein product is CASSYSVQGQRPQHF.

The chain combines TRBV11-2 with TRBJ2-2; 8 bases are a match to TRBD2. J lost 0 bases, V lost 0 bases, and 3 bases had no gene match. CDR3 size: 17 residues. CDR1 and CDR2 (germline): SGHAT, FQNNGV. This CDR3 is CASSLDPGGANTGELFF. The CDR3 nucleotides are TGTGCCAGCAGCTTAGATCCGGGAGGGGCGAACACCGGGGAGCTGTTTTTT.

The chain links TRBV6-5 to TRBJ2-2; possible D gene TRBD1, 6 bases. Germline lookup yields CDR1 MNHEY and CDR2 SVGAGI. V was shortened by 2 bases and J by 7 bases, with 14 bases between the two germline ends. The CDR3 extends over 15 amino acids. The CDR3 sequence: CASSYPARGIGELFF. The DNA of the CDR3 is TGTGCCAGCAGTTACCCCGCCAGGGGCATCGGGGAGCTGTTTTTT.

This chain joins TRBV5-6 and TRBJ1-2, with D tentatively TRBD1 (5 bases). Germline assignment: CDR1 SGHDT and CDR2 YYEEEE. The V end was cut by 2 bases, the J end by 4 bases, with 9 bases between. The CDR3 covers 13 residues. CDR3: CASSFPGGYGYTF. CDR3 DNA: TGTGCCAGCAGCTTTCCGGGGGGCTATGGCTACACCTTC.

V gene TRBV7-9 combines with J gene TRBJ1-1; D ambiguous. V was trimmed by 1 base and J by 2 bases, leaving 5 bases between them. CDR1 is SEHNR and CDR2 is FQNEAQ in the germline V gene (reference sequence). The CDR3 covers 13 residues. In nucleotides, the CDR3 is TGTGCCAGCAGCTTAGTTCCTAACACTGAAGCTTTCTTT. This gives the protein CASSLVPNTEAFF.

The CDR3 loop is CASSQDRVGDGYTF. The CDR3 DNA sequence: TGCGCCAGCAGCCAAGACAGGGTTGGCGATGGCTACACCTTC. This chain links TRBV4-3 with TRBJ1-2; perhaps TRBD1 as D (5 bases). Trimming stripped 0 bases from V and 6 bases from J, with 11 bases between. CDR3 length equals 14 residues. Germline CDR1 is LGHNA and CDR2 is YSLEER.

The chain uses TRBV28 and TRBJ1-4; the match to TRBD1 covers 9 bases. CDR1 MDHEN and CDR2 SYDVKM come from the germline V gene. J gave up 6 bases and V 11 bases, and 13 bases lay outside the gene matches. The CDR3 length is 15 residues. In DNA, the CDR3 is TGTGCCGTGCAGGGACAGGGAGGAGGGGATGAAAAACTGTTTTTT. This translates into CAVQGQGGGDEKLFF.

The chain joins TRBV7-9 to TRBJ2-3; no firm D call. With 5 bases removed from V and 2 bases from J, the gap between germline ends came to 11 bases. The germline CDR1 and CDR2 sequences are SEHNR and FQNEAQ (reference sequence). CDR3 length equals 14 residues. In DNA, the CDR3 is TGTGCCAGCAGCCTCGCGGCATTCACAGATACGCAGTATTTT. Encoded protein: CASSLAAFTDTQYF.

The genes are TRBV6-1 and TRBJ2-2; D perhaps matches TRBD2 (6 bases). The CDR3 runs to 13 residues. The V gene's germline CDR1 is MNHNS and CDR2 SASEGT. V was trimmed by 6 bases and J by 7 bases, leaving 12 bases between them. CDR3 region: CASRRTKNGELFF. CDR3 in DNA: TGTGCCAGCAGAAGGACTAAGAACGGGGAGCTGTTTTTT.

V usage is TRBV5-1 and J usage is TRBJ2-2, with 9 positions matching TRBD1. The germline V gene encodes CDR1 SGHRS and CDR2 YFSETQ. The CDR3 runs to 18 residues. V lost 0 bases to trimming and J lost 3 bases; unmatched junction nucleotides: 9. The CDR3 loop reads CASSLAHRGQGYTGELFF. The CDR3 region has the DNA TGCGCCAGCAGCTTGGCCCACAGGGGACAGGGTTACACCGGGGAGCTGTTTTTT.

The gene calls are TRBV18 and TRBJ1-5; D unresolved. V gave up 0 bases and J gave up 2 bases, with 8 bases separating them. The CDR3 totals 15 residues. Germline loops: CDR1 KGHSH, CDR2 LQKENI. The CDR3 protein is CASSPPNRGNQPQHF. The CDR3 bases are TGTGCCAGCTCACCACCGAATCGGGGCAATCAGCCCCAGCATTTT.

This chain connects TRBV4-3 to TRBJ2-5, with D possibly TRBD2 on 6 matching bases. Germline CDR1 and CDR2: LGHNA and YSLEER. Trimming removed 0 bases at V and 4 bases at J, with 15 bases between. This CDR3 spans 16 amino acids. CDR3 region: CASSQDLDYEGETQYF. Here the CDR3 DNA reads TGCGCCAGCAGCCAAGATCTGGACTATGAAGGAGAGACCCAGTACTTC.